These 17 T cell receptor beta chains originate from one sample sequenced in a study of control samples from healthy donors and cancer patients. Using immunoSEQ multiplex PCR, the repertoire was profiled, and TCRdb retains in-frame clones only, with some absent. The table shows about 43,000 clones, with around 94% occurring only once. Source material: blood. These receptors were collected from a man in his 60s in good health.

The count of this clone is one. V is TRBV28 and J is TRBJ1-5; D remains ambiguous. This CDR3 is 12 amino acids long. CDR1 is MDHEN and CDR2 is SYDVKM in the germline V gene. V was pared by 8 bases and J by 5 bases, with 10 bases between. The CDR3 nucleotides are TGTGCCAGCGGACTGCGGGATCAGCCCCAGCATTTT. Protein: CASGLRDQPQHF.

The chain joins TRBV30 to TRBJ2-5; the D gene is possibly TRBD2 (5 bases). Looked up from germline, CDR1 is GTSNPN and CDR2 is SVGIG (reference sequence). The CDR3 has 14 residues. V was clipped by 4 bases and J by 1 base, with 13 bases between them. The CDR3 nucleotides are TGTGCCTGGAACCGGGGTAGCGCCCAAGAGACCCAGTACTTC. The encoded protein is CAWNRGSAQETQYF. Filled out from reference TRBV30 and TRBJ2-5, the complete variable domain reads SQTIHQWPATLVQPVGSPLSLECTVEGTSNPNLYWYRQAAGRGLQLLFYSVGIGQISSEVPQNLSASRPQDRQFILSSKKLLLSDSGFYLCAWNRGSAQETQYFGPGTRLLVL.

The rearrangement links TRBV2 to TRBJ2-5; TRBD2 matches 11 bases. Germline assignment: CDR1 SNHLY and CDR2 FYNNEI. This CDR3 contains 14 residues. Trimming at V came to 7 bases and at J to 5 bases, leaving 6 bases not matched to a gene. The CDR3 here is CASKKTSGMETQYF. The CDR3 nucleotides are TGTGCCAGCAAAAAGACTAGCGGGATGGAGACCCAGTACTTC.

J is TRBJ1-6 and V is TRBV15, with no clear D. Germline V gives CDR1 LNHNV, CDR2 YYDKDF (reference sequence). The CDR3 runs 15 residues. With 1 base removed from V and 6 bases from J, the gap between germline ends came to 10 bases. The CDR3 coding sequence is TGTGCCACCAGCAGAGTACCGGGGTTTAATTCACCCCTCCACTTT. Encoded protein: CATSRVPGFNSPLHF. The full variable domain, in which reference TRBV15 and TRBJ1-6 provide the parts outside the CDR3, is DAMVIQNPRYQVTQFGKPVTLSCSQTLNHNVMYWYQQKSSQAPKLLFHYYDKDFNNEADTPDNFQSRRPNTSFCFLDIRSPGLGDTAMYLCATSRVPGFNSPLHFGNGTRLTVT.

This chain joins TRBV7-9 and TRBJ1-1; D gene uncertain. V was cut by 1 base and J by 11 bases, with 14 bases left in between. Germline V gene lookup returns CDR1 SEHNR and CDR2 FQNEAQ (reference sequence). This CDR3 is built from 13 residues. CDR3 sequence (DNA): TGTGCCAGCAGCTTAGTAACAGTAGGTTCGGCTTTCTTT. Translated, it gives CASSLVTVGSAFF.

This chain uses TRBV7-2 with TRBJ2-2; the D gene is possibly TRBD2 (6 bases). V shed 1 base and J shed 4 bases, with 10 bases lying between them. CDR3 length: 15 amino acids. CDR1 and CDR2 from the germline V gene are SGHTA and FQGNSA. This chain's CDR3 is CASSLETGATGELFF. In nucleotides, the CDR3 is TGTGCCAGCAGCTTAGAAACGGGAGCCACCGGGGAGCTGTTTTTT.

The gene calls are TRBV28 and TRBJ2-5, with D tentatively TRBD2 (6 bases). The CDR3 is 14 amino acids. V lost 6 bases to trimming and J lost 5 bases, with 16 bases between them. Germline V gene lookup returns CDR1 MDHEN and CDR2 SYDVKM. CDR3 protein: CASSRGSLVETQYF. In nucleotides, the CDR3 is TGTGCCAGCAGCCGGGGGAGCCTGGTGGAGACCCAGTACTTC.

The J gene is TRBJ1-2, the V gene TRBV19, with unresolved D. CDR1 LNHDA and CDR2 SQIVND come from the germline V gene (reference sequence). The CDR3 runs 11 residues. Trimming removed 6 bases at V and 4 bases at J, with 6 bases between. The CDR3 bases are TGTGCCAGTAGAGCCTTCTATGGCTACACCTTC. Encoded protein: CASRAFYGYTF.

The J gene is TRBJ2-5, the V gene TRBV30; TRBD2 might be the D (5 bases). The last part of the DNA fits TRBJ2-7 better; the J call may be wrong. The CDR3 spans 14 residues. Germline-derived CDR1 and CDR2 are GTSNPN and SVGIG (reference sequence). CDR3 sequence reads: CAWSKGQRAYEQYF. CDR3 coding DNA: TGTGCCTGGAGTAAAGGGCAGAGGGCCTACGAGCAGTACTTC.

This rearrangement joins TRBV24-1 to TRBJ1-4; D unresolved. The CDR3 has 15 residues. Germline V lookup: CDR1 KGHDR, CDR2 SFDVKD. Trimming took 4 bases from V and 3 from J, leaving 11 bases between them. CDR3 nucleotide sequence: TGTGCCACCAGTGACTCAGTTCCTTCTAATGAAAAACTGTTTTTT. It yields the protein CATSDSVPSNEKLFF.

This CDR3 is CSVGGSAGSTDEKLFF. CDR3 sequence (DNA): TGCAGCGTGGGTGGGTCGGCGGGGAGTACCGATGAAAAACTGTTTTTT. The V gene is TRBV29-1, the J gene TRBJ1-4; D unclear. Germline assignment: CDR1 SQVTM and CDR2 ANQGSEA. The V and J ends lost 6 bases and 6 bases respectively, with 23 bases between them. The CDR3 spans 16 residues.

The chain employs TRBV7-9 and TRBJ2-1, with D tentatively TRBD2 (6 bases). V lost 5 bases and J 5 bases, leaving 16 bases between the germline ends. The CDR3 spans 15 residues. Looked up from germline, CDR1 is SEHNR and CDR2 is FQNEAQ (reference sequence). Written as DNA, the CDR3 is TGTGCCAGCAGCGGAGGGGACTCGTTTCACAATGAGCAGTTCTTC. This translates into CASSGGDSFHNEQFF.

Written as DNA, the CDR3 is TGTGCCAGCAGCCAAGAGAAACAGGGCCAGGAAAACATTCAGTACTTC. Its protein product is CASSQEKQGQENIQYF. V gene TRBV3-1 (or the pseudogene TRBV3-2) combines with J gene TRBJ2-4, with a weak D call TRBD1 (6 bases). The CDR3 runs to 16 residues. Germline loops: CDR1 LGHDT, CDR2 YNNKEL (reference sequence). Trimming stripped 0 bases from V and 5 bases from J, with 14 bases between.

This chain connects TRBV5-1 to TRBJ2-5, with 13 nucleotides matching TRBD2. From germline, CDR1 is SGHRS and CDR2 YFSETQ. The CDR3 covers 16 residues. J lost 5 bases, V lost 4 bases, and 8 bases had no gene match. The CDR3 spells CASSPGLAGLWETQYF. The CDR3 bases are TGCGCCAGCAGCCCGGGACTAGCGGGATTATGGGAGACCCAGTACTTC.

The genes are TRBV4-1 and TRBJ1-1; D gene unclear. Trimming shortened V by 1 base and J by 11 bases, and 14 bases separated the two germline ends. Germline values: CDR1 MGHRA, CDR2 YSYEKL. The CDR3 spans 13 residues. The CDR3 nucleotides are TGCGCCAGCAGCCAAGTCCCAAACCAAGAGGCTTTCTTT. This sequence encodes CASSQVPNQEAFF.

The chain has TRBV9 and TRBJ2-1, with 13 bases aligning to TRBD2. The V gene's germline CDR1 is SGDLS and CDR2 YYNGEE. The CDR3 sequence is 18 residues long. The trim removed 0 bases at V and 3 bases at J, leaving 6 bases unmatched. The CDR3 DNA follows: TGTGCCAGCAGCGTAGGTACTAGCGGGAGGGCCAACTACAATGAGCAGTTCTTC. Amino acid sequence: CASSVGTSGRANYNEQFF. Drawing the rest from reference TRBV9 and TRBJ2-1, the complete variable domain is DSGVTQTPKHLITATGQRVTLRCSPRSGDLSVYWYQQSLDQGLQFLIQYYNGEERAKGNILERFSAQQFPDLHSELNLSSLELGDSALYFCASSVGTSGRANYNEQFFGPGTRLTVL.

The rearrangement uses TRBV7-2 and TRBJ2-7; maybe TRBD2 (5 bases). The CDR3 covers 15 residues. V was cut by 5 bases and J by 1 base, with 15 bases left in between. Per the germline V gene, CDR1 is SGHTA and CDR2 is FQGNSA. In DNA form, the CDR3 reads TGTGCCAGCAGCCAAGCCTCGGACTTGTCCTACGAGCAGTACTTC. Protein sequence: CASSQASDLSYEQYF. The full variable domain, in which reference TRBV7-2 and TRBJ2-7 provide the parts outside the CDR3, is GAGVSQSPSNKVTEKGKDVELRCDPISGHTALYWYRQSLGQGLEFLIYFQGNSAPDKSGLPSDRFSAERTGGSVSTLTIQRTQQEDSAVYLCASSQASDLSYEQYFGPGTRLTVT.